Reported below is one TCR beta chain. These data are taken from a study of T-cell reconstitution after alpha-beta-depleted transplantation in children. V gave up 6 bases and J gave up 7 bases; unmatched junction bases: 9. The CDR3 is 13 residues long. The germline V gene has CDR1 DFQATT and CDR2 SNEGSKA (reference sequence). Preparation of the TCRbeta library involved a method that used unique molecular identifiers. MiXCR was run by TCRdb on the PCR reads, yielding one entry per CDR3 protein. The sample lists about 400,000 distinct CDR3 sequences; about a fifth were seen once. Here the sequenced sample was PBMCs from the stem cell graft donor, taken from the stem cell graft. This sequence originates from a human donor who donated a stem cell graft to a child with acute myeloid leukemia. The chain links TRBV20-1 to TRBJ1-5, with 7 bases that match TRBD1. The CDR3: CSARVQGEQPQHF. CDR3 in DNA: TGCAGTGCCAGGGTCCAGGGGGAACAGCCCCAGCATTTT.